This T cell receptor beta chain is from a study of neurological immune-mediated disorders. 5'RACE employing 10-nucleotide random UMIs yielded the cDNA. Every sequencing run drew on 15-18 subjects and yielded over 200 million TCR-beta sequences. MiXCR, applied by TCRdb to the 5' RACE reads, yields one record per CDR3 protein. The sample lists about 57,000 distinct CDR3 sequences, about 11% occurring once. Trimming at V came to 4 bases and at J to 2 bases, leaving 2 bases not matched to a gene. This CDR3 spans 15 amino acids. Regarding time point: longitudinal time-point 1 (baseline). Unsorted libraries came from 2 million PBMCs stored at -80 °C. Ten or more counts support this clonotype.

This TCR was sampled from a male donor with HTLV-1-associated myelopathy (HAM/TSP). The sequenced sample was PBMCs. The V gene is TRBV12-3 or TRBV12-4, the J gene TRBJ1-3; 10 bases map to TRBD1. In DNA, the CDR3 is TGTGCCAGCAGTTCGGACAGGGGGGCTGGAAACACCATATATTTT. The encoded protein is CASSSDRGAGNTIYF.